This T cell receptor (beta chain) was found in a study of control samples from healthy donors and cancer patients. Profiling relied on immunoSEQ multiplex PCR, and the TCRdb table lists in-frame clones only, not all of them. The sample records more than 85,000 clones, 90% to 95% being singletons. Material: blood. The receptor's source is a woman aged 18-29 years in good health.

The CDR3: CASSQDAGGVSYNEQFF. CDR3 in DNA: TGCGCCAGCAGCCAAGATGCGGGGGGCGTCTCCTACAATGAGCAGTTCTTC. The chain uses TRBV4-3 and TRBJ2-1; 8 positions match TRBD2. The V gene end was trimmed by 0 bases and the J gene end by 0 bases; junction bases not matched to a gene: 4. This CDR3 is 17 amino acids long. In germline, CDR1 is LGHNA, CDR2 YSLEER.